The 28 T cell receptor beta chains listed next were all sequenced from one sample in a study of shared clonotypes between healthy human individuals. The method was immunoSEQ multiplex PCR; TCRdb's version includes in-frame clones alone and lacks a portion of them. The sample yields around 1,900,000 clones, about 94% seen once. CD45RO-negative CD8 cells positively selected for CCR7 made up the naive population, which excluded terminally differentiated effector memory CD45RA+ cells. Sequenced sample: naive CD8+ T cells from PBMCs. Receptors were obtained from a man between 18 and 29 years old in good health. Some clones in this sample may be carry-over from other donors' samples.

The V gene is TRBV7-8, the J gene TRBJ2-7; D not resolved. The V and J ends lost 3 bases and 2 bases respectively, with 5 bases between them. Germline loops: CDR1 SGHVS, CDR2 FQNEAQ. This CDR3 region has 12 residues. CDR3 DNA: TGTGCCAGCAGCTTCGAGGCCTACGAGCAGTACTTC. The encoded protein is CASSFEAYEQYF.

CDR3 nucleotides: TGTGCCATCAAGATACAGGGGGCAAACACCATATATTTT. This encodes CAIKIQGANTIYF. The chain has TRBV10-3 and TRBJ1-3; TRBD1 agrees at 9 bases. V was pared by 7 bases and J by 6 bases, with 4 bases of the junction left unmatched. Germline CDR1 reads ENHRY; CDR2 reads SYGVKD. The CDR3 contains 13 residues.

The rearrangement uses TRBV5-1 and TRBJ2-7, with 9 positions matching TRBD1. Germline V CDR1 and CDR2: SGHRS, YFSETQ. The V gene end was trimmed by 2 bases and the J gene end by 3 bases; junction bases not matched to a gene: 6. This CDR3 region has 15 residues. The CDR3 bases are TGCGCCAGCAGCTTCCCGACAGGGGGTGTCTACGAGCAGTACTTC. Translating gives CASSFPTGGVYEQYF.

This rearrangement joins TRBV7-6 to TRBJ2-1; D may be TRBD2 (6 bases). The CDR3 runs 14 residues. The germline V gene has CDR1 SGHVS and CDR2 FNYEAQ. Trimming stripped 2 bases from V and 8 bases from J, with 13 bases between. CDR3 residues: CASSLMASVHEQFF. The CDR3 DNA is TGTGCCAGCAGCTTAATGGCTAGCGTACATGAGCAGTTCTTC.

V is TRBV19 and J is TRBJ2-1; tentatively, D is TRBD1 (5 bases). Trimming removed 1 base from V and 5 bases from J, with 12 bases in between. Germline V gene sequence: CDR1 LNHDA, CDR2 SQIVND (reference sequence). The CDR3 runs to 15 residues. CDR3 sequence: CASSIVSGRDNEQFF. The DNA for the CDR3 is TGTGCCAGTAGTATAGTTTCAGGGCGAGACAATGAGCAGTTCTTC.

This rearrangement joins TRBV7-9 to TRBJ2-3; weak D call: TRBD1 (6 bases). This CDR3 contains 14 residues. The ends were cut back, 7 bases at V and 1 base at J, with 12 bases in the middle. Per germline, CDR1 SEHNR and CDR2 FQNEAQ (reference sequence). The CDR3 region is CASNTGHGTDTQYF. CDR3 coding DNA: TGTGCCAGCAACACGGGACATGGCACAGATACGCAGTATTTT.

V and J are TRBV28 and TRBJ1-5; 7 bases match TRBD1. The CDR3 sequence is 18 residues long. CDR1 and CDR2 (germline): MDHEN, SYDVKM. The V gene end was trimmed by 5 bases and the J gene end by 11 bases; junction bases not matched to a gene: 24. The CDR3 DNA is TGTGCCAGCAGTCGACCTACAGGGGAACCCCTACCCGGGCAGTCCCAGCATTTT. Amino acids: CASSRPTGEPLPGQSQHF.

CDR3 DNA: TGCGCCAGCGGGATGGGTAGGTTGACAGGGGGAAACACTGAAGCTTTCTTT. Translation: CASGMGRLTGGNTEAFF. The rearrangement uses TRBV4-1 and TRBJ1-1, with 9 bases fitting TRBD1. This CDR3 comprises 17 residues. The V gene end was trimmed by 8 bases and the J gene end by 2 bases; junction bases not matched to a gene: 15. Germline loops: CDR1 MGHRA, CDR2 YSYEKL.

This sequence joins TRBV28 and TRBJ1-2; unclear D gene. CDR3 size: 16 residues. Germline-derived CDR1 and CDR2 are MDHEN and SYDVKM. The V end lost 7 bases, the J end lost 0 bases, and 18 bases lay between the germline ends. CDR3: CASTSELRETNYGYTF. The CDR3 coding sequence is TGTGCCAGCACATCAGAACTGCGGGAAACTAACTATGGCTACACCTTC.

To note about this clone: The same CDR3 can be traced to other DNA sequences in this sample. The chain combines TRBV15 with TRBJ2-1; D is undetermined. Trimming cost V 1 base and J 7 bases, with 5 bases left between them. The germline V gene has CDR1 LNHNV and CDR2 YYDKDF (reference sequence). The CDR3 spans 12 residues. The CDR3 here is CATSRVGNEQFF. For the CDR3, the DNA is TGTGCCACCAGCAGAGTAGGGAATGAGCAGTTCTTC.

The chain has TRBV7-8 and TRBJ2-1; the match to TRBD2 covers 10 bases. The germline V gene encodes CDR1 SGHVS and CDR2 FQNEAQ. Germline trimming cut 1 base from V and 0 bases from J; bases unmatched to any gene: 9. The CDR3 has 19 amino acids. The chain's CDR3 is CASSLEDEREGSSYNEQFF. The DNA of the CDR3 is TGTGCCAGCAGCTTAGAGGACGAGCGGGAGGGATCCTCCTACAATGAGCAGTTCTTC.

The chain links TRBV2 to TRBJ2-2; D is undetermined. This CDR3 has 15 residues. V lost 6 bases, J lost 6 bases, and 17 bases lay in between. CDR1 SNHLY and CDR2 FYNNEI come from the germline V gene. CDR3: CASRGSPLAPGELFF. CDR3 nucleotides: TGTGCCAGCAGAGGCAGTCCTCTGGCGCCCGGGGAGCTGTTTTTT.

The CDR3 nucleotides read TGTGCCAGCAGTTACTCAGGGGGCCCGAACACTGAAGCTTTCTTT. It encodes CASSYSGGPNTEAFF. The rearrangement links TRBV6-5 to TRBJ1-1, with TRBD1 matching over 7 bases. Germline CDR1 is MNHEY and CDR2 is SVGAGI. This CDR3 is 15 amino acids long. V lost 0 bases and J lost 1; bases outside the gene matches: 2.

This sequence joins TRBV18 and TRBJ1-2; no firm D call. CDR3 size: 14 residues. Germline lookup yields CDR1 KGHSH and CDR2 LQKENI. V was clipped by 3 bases and J by 2 bases, with 10 bases between them. The CDR3 here is CASSPEMNNYGYTF. The CDR3 nucleotides are TGTGCCAGCTCACCCGAAATGAACAACTATGGCTACACCTTC.

The V call is TRBV7-9, the J call TRBJ1-2, with 8 bases fitting TRBD1. The V gene's germline CDR1 is SEHNR and CDR2 FQNEAQ (reference sequence). The CDR3 totals 14 residues. V was clipped by 4 bases and J by 3 bases; unmatched bases: 4. The CDR3 protein is CASSYEQGDYGYTF. The CDR3, as DNA: TGTGCCAGCAGCTATGAACAGGGGGACTATGGCTACACCTTC. The full variable domain, its missing parts supplied by reference TRBV7-9 and TRBJ1-2, is DTGVSQNPRHKITKRGQNVTFRCDPISEHNRLYWYRQTLGQGPEFLTYFQNEAQLEKSRLLSDRFSAERPKGSFSTLEIQRTEQGDSAMYLCASSYEQGDYGYTFGSGTRLTVV.

The rearrangement links TRBV5-5 to TRBJ1-4, with a weak D call TRBD1 (5 bases). The germline CDR1 and CDR2 sequences are SGHKS and YYEKEE (reference sequence). The CDR3 has 14 residues. The V end was cut by 1 base, the J end by 6 bases, with 10 bases between. DNA of the CDR3: TGTGCCAGCAGCTTGTACCGGGACGATGAAAAACTGTTTTTT. Its translation: CASSLYRDDEKLFF.

This chain links TRBV2 with TRBJ2-7; tentative D call: TRBD1 (6 bases). The CDR3 is 16 residues long. The V end lost 6 bases, the J end lost 0 bases, and 18 bases lay between the germline ends. In germline, CDR1 is SNHLY, CDR2 FYNNEI. This CDR3 is CASRDPRIGGSYEQYF. CDR3 sequence (DNA): TGTGCCAGCAGGGACCCCAGGATAGGGGGCTCCTACGAGCAGTACTTC.

This clone was observed once. The chain uses TRBV5-5 and TRBJ2-1; TRBD2 aligns across 9 bases. CDR1 and CDR2 (germline): SGHKS, YYEKEE (reference sequence). V lost 1 base and J lost 6; bases outside the gene matches: 5. This CDR3 spans 15 amino acids. Written as DNA, the CDR3 is TGTGCCAGCAGCTTGTATCCTAGCGGGACCAATGAGCAGTTCTTC. Translating it yields CASSLYPSGTNEQFF.

This clone has just a few counts. Other DNA sequences in the sample encode the same CDR3. The J gene is TRBJ1-5, the V gene TRBV4-1, with 8 positions matching TRBD1. CDR1 and CDR2 from the germline V gene are MGHRA and YSYEKL. Trimming removed 4 bases from V and 2 bases from J; junction bases left unmatched: 1. The CDR3 extends over 14 amino acids. The CDR3 is CASSPDRGNQPQHF. The DNA of the CDR3 is TGCGCCAGCAGCCCGGACAGGGGCAATCAGCCCCAGCATTTT.

About this clone itself: The sample holds other DNA sequences that translate to the same CDR3. The chain is built from TRBV7-9 and TRBJ2-7, with 8 bases identical to TRBD1. The V and J ends lost 5 bases and 4 bases, in that order; junction bases with no gene match: 4. Germline CDR1 SEHNR, CDR2 FQNEAQ (reference sequence). The CDR3 runs 13 residues. Written as DNA, the CDR3 is TGTGCCAGCAGCCTAAGACAGGGGTACGAGCAGTACTTC. Residues: CASSLRQGYEQYF.

The CDR3 DNA reads as TGCGCCAGCAGCTTGTGGGGCAGGGGCCAAGAGACCCAGTACTTC. The encoded protein is CASSLWGRGQETQYF. The rearrangement uses TRBV5-1 and TRBJ2-5, with D tentatively TRBD1 (6 bases). Trimming cost V 1 base and J 1 base, with 11 bases left between them. This CDR3 region has 15 residues. Germline CDR1 and CDR2: SGHRS and YFSETQ.

The rearrangement uses TRBV9 and TRBJ2-1; 9 bases are a match to TRBD2. The CDR3 has 19 amino acids. Trimming cost V 4 bases and J 7 bases; bases outside gene matches: 21. Germline V gene data show CDR1 as SGDLS and CDR2 as YYNGEE. The CDR3: CASSRPKGVDSGRTNEQFF. CDR3 in DNA: TGTGCCAGCAGCCGGCCCAAGGGAGTTGATAGCGGGAGAACGAATGAGCAGTTCTTC.

As concerns this clone: The sample holds other DNA sequences that translate to the same CDR3. The rearrangement joins TRBV5-1 to TRBJ2-3; 7 bases agree with TRBD1. CDR3 length equals 15 residues. With V trimmed by 0 bases and J by 1 base, 2 bases remained unmatched. CDR1 is SGHRS, CDR2 YFSETQ, per germline. The CDR3: CASSLGTGGTDTQYF. DNA for the CDR3: TGCGCCAGCAGCTTGGGAACAGGGGGCACAGATACGCAGTATTTT.

The chain employs TRBV9 and TRBJ1-2, with D unclear. The CDR3 contains 16 residues. Germline V CDR1 and CDR2: SGDLS, YYNGEE. V lost 0 bases to trimming and J lost 4 bases, with 16 bases between them. The DNA for the CDR3 is TGTGCCAGCAGCGTAGGCGGCGGTGGATCTCCCTATGGCTACACCTTC. Its translation is CASSVGGGGSPYGYTF.

A word on this clone: Other DNA variants within this sample encode the same CDR3. The chain joins TRBV9 to TRBJ1-5, with TRBD1 matching over 7 bases. V lost 4 bases, J lost 7 bases, and 8 bases stayed unmatched. This CDR3 comprises 14 residues. Germline CDR1 is SGDLS and CDR2 is YYNGEE. Written as DNA, the CDR3 is TGTGCCAGCAGCCCCGGAGGGGGCCGGCAGCCCCAGCATTTT. Translated: CASSPGGGRQPQHF. Drawing the rest from reference TRBV9 and TRBJ1-5, the complete variable domain is DSGVTQTPKHLITATGQRVTLRCSPRSGDLSVYWYQQSLDQGLQFLIQYYNGEERAKGNILERFSAQQFPDLHSELNLSSLELGDSALYFCASSPGGGRQPQHFGDGTRLSIL.

The chain links TRBV13 to TRBJ2-1; 11 bases match TRBD1. Germline CDR1 is PRHDT and CDR2 is FYEKMQ (reference sequence). After removal of 4 bases from V and 8 bases from J, the junction contained 7 bases not matched to a gene. CDR3 length: 15 residues. CDR3 coding DNA: TGTGCCAGCAGCTCCCGGGACAGGGGGGCCCATGAGCAGTTCTTC. Residues: CASSSRDRGAHEQFF. Full variable domain (missing parts from reference TRBV13 and TRBJ2-1): AAGVIQSPRHLIKEKRETATLKCYPIPRHDTVYWYQQGPGQDPQFLISFYEKMQSDKGSIPDRFSAQQFSDYHSELNMSSLELGDSALYFCASSSRDRGAHEQFFGPGTRLTVL.

This chain's CDR3 is CASSIVAGKETQYF. The CDR3 DNA sequence: TGTGCCAGTAGTATTGTCGCGGGGAAGGAGACCCAGTACTTC. V usage is TRBV19 and J usage is TRBJ2-5, with D tentatively TRBD2 (6 bases). V was pared by 3 bases and J by 5 bases, with 13 bases between. The CDR3 contains 14 residues. Germline V lookup: CDR1 LNHDA, CDR2 SQIVND (reference sequence).

This clone was seen only once. J is TRBJ1-5 and V is TRBV4-1; D may be TRBD1 (6 bases). V was shortened by 0 bases and J by 6 bases, with 12 bases between the two germline ends. The CDR3 sequence is 15 residues long. Germline V gene lookup returns CDR1 MGHRA and CDR2 YSYEKL. CDR3 loop: CASSQDIGGSQPQHF. In DNA, the CDR3 is TGCGCCAGCAGCCAAGATATAGGGGGATCTCAGCCCCAGCATTTT.